The 21 T cell receptor beta chains presented below share a single source sample, sequenced in a study of T cell responses to AZD1222 COVID-19 vaccine. TCRdb keeps only in-frame clones here, not all; method: immunoSEQ multiplex PCR. The sample lists around 110,000 clones, just under 95% occurring once. The source was peripheral blood, collected on day 0 of AZD1222 vaccination. The receptor source for this set is an adult in good health.

The chain is built from TRBV7-9 and TRBJ1-5; D ambiguous. This CDR3 spans 14 amino acids. CDR1 SEHNR and CDR2 FQNEAQ come from the germline V gene (reference sequence). V was shortened by 5 bases and J by 2 bases, with 10 bases between the two germline ends. CDR3 sequence reads: CASSLSGGNQPQHF. Here the CDR3 DNA reads TGTGCCAGCAGCCTCAGCGGAGGCAATCAGCCCCAGCATTTT. Looking up the rest from reference TRBV7-9 and TRBJ1-5 gives the full variable domain: DTGVSQNPRHKITKRGQNVTFRCDPISEHNRLYWYRQTLGQGPEFLTYFQNEAQLEKSRLLSDRFSAERPKGSFSTLEIQRTEQGDSAMYLCASSLSGGNQPQHFGDGTRLSIL.

V gene TRBV18 combines with J gene TRBJ1-6; D remains ambiguous. V was cut by 4 bases and J by 7 bases, with 5 bases left in between. Germline-derived CDR1 and CDR2 are KGHSH and LQKENI. CDR3 length: 12 residues. The CDR3 DNA sequence: TGTGCCAGCTCACTCATCAATTCACCCCTCCACTTT. Amino acid sequence: CASSLINSPLHF.

The chain links TRBV11-2 to TRBJ2-5, with a possible D match to TRBD2 (8 bases). Germline V CDR1 and CDR2: SGHAT, FQNNGV. Trimming pared 5 bases from V and 0 bases from J, leaving 25 bases between. The CDR3 loop spans 19 amino acids. The CDR3 coding sequence is TGTGCCAGCAGCCAAGACAGGGTGGGTGGCGGGAGGTACCAAGAGACCCAGTACTTC. Protein sequence: CASSQDRVGGGRYQETQYF. Drawing the rest from reference TRBV11-2 and TRBJ2-5, the complete variable domain is EAGVAQSPRYKIIEKRQSVAFWCNPISGHATLYWYQQILGQGPKLLIQFQNNGVVDDSQLPKDRFSAERLKGVDSTLKIQPAKLEDSAVYLCASSQDRVGGGRYQETQYFGPGTRLLVL.

For the CDR3, the DNA is TGTGCCAGCAGCAATGGGGAGGGATGGATCCCGTCAAACTATGGCTACACCTTC. Residues: CASSNGEGWIPSNYGYTF. The gene calls are TRBV21-1 and TRBJ1-2. TRBV21-1 is a recognized pseudogene. The CDR3 is 18 amino acids.

The chain joins TRBV10-1 to TRBJ1-4; D remains ambiguous. Trimming took off 0 bases at V and 8 bases at J, with 10 bases between the two ends. Germline CDR1 is WNHNN and CDR2 is SYGVQD (reference sequence). The CDR3 runs 14 residues. CDR3 loop: CASSESSYPEKLFF. Here the CDR3 DNA reads TGCGCCAGCAGTGAGTCAAGTTACCCCGAAAAACTGTTTTTT.

V is TRBV10-3 and J is TRBJ1-5, with D possibly matching TRBD1 (6 bases). Germline lookup yields CDR1 ENHRY and CDR2 SYGVKD. The CDR3 totals 15 residues. Trimming pared 0 bases from V and 7 bases from J, leaving 13 bases between. The CDR3 here is CAISESGGQGQPQHF. The CDR3 region has the DNA TGTGCCATCAGTGAGTCGGGGGGCCAGGGGCAGCCCCAGCATTTT.

This chain joins TRBV10-3 and TRBJ2-1; D is tentatively TRBD1 or TRBD2 (5 bases each). In germline, CDR1 is ENHRY, CDR2 SYGVKD. This CDR3 comprises 14 residues. V lost 0 bases and J lost 10, with 13 bases in between. The CDR3 coding sequence is TGTGCCATCAGTGAGTCGACGGGGCCGTGGGAGCAGTTCTTC. It specifies CAISESTGPWEQFF.

The chain joins TRBV28 to TRBJ2-5; TRBD2 is a possible D gene (6 bases). Looked up from germline, CDR1 is MDHEN and CDR2 is SYDVKM. V was cut by 6 bases and J by 3 bases, with 17 bases left in between. The CDR3 is 15 amino acids. CDR3 bases: TGTGCCAGCAGACCGGGACGGAGGGGTGAAGAGACCCAGTACTTC. Its translation: CASRPGRRGEETQYF.

V gene TRBV2 combines with J gene TRBJ1-2, with TRBD1 as a possible D gene (6 bases). The germline V gene has CDR1 SNHLY and CDR2 FYNNEI. V was trimmed by 11 bases and J by 11 bases, leaving 18 bases between them. There are 11 residues in the CDR3. CDR3 region: CAVQRGGWYTF. CDR3 nucleotides: TGTGCCGTCCAAAGGGGGGGTTGGTACACCTTC.

The chain is built from TRBV18 and TRBJ1-1; D call uncertain. The CDR3 consists of 14 residues. Trimming cost V 2 bases and J 4 bases, with 11 bases left between them. Germline loops: CDR1 KGHSH, CDR2 LQKENI. For the CDR3, the DNA is TGTGCCAGCTCACCATACGGTCTGGGCACTGAAGCTTTCTTT. Protein: CASSPYGLGTEAFF.

The chain couples TRBV28 to TRBJ1-6; no clear D gene. The CDR3 covers 15 residues. CDR1 and CDR2 from the germline V gene are MDHEN and SYDVKM. The germline V and J ends were trimmed by 6 bases and 8 bases, with 17 bases remaining between them. The CDR3 sequence: CASRPPGPGYSPLHF. The CDR3 bases are TGTGCCAGCAGGCCCCCGGGCCCAGGCTATTCACCCCTCCACTTT.

V gene TRBV4-2 combines with J gene TRBJ2-7, with a possible D match to TRBD2 (6 bases). Per the germline V gene, CDR1 is LGHNA and CDR2 is YNFKEQ. Trimming took off 0 bases at V and 1 base at J, with 10 bases between the two ends. The CDR3 is made up of 15 amino acids. The CDR3 coding sequence is TGTGCCAGCAGCCAAGAGCCTAGCGCTTCCTACGAGCAGTACTTC. Protein product: CASSQEPSASYEQYF.

This chain joins TRBV3-1 (or the pseudogene TRBV3-2) and TRBJ1-3; D remains ambiguous. The ends were cut back, 0 bases at V and 7 bases at J, with 13 bases in the middle. Germline values: CDR1 LGHDT, CDR2 YNNKEL (reference sequence). This CDR3 has 15 residues. The chain's CDR3 is CASSQDSLRMNTIYF. The CDR3 region has the DNA TGTGCCAGCAGCCAAGACAGCCTGCGGATGAACACCATATATTTT.

The chain uses TRBV5-4 and TRBJ2-7, with TRBD2 matching over 15 bases. Germline CDR1 and CDR2: SGHNT and YYREEE (reference sequence). This CDR3 spans 17 amino acids. V shed 4 bases, J shed 0 bases, and the junction held 5 bases outside the gene matches. The CDR3 region is CASSAGLAGGFSYEQYF. CDR3 in DNA: TGTGCCAGCAGCGCGGGACTAGCGGGAGGCTTCTCCTACGAGCAGTACTTC.

The chain has TRBV19 and TRBJ2-5; D may be TRBD2 (5 bases). The germline V and J ends were trimmed by 4 bases and 5 bases, with 11 bases remaining between them. The CDR3 has 13 amino acids. The germline CDR1 and CDR2 sequences are LNHDA and SQIVND (reference sequence). The CDR3 reads CASSTERRETQYF. In DNA form, the CDR3 reads TGTGCCAGTAGTACTGAGCGGCGCGAGACCCAGTACTTC.

The chain combines TRBV21-1 with TRBJ2-3; TRBD2 reflects the table's D call only, with no check against the DNA. TRBV21-1 has pseudogene status. The CDR3 loop spans 14 amino acids. CDR3 loop: CASSKVAGTDTQYF. In DNA, the CDR3 is TGTGCCAGCAGCAAAGTTGCGGGGACAGATACGCAGTATTTT.

The chain is built from TRBV28 and TRBJ2-7; either TRBD1 or TRBD2 may supply D (5 bases each). V dropped 2 bases and J dropped 0 bases, with 14 bases sitting between them. The CDR3 runs to 16 residues. The germline V gene has CDR1 MDHEN and CDR2 SYDVKM. CDR3 amino acids: CASSLNPGRSSYEQYF. The CDR3 nucleotides read TGTGCCAGCAGTTTAAACCCGGGACGGAGCTCCTACGAGCAGTACTTC.

This clone was counted a few times. The chain recombines TRBV20-1 with TRBJ1-1; D is ambiguous. The CDR3 is made up of 13 amino acids. Germline V gives CDR1 DFQATT, CDR2 SNEGSKA (reference sequence). V shed 3 bases and J shed 5 bases, with 13 bases lying between them. The CDR3 DNA reads TGCAGTGCTAGTAGTGGGTACGAGACTGAAGCTTTCTTT. Encoded protein: CSASSGYETEAFF.

The genes are TRBV5-1 and TRBJ1-2; 9 nucleotides align to TRBD1. Germline-derived CDR1 and CDR2 are SGHRS and YFSETQ. This CDR3 comprises 13 residues. Trimming removed 4 bases from V and 4 bases from J; junction bases left unmatched: 2. The CDR3 DNA reads TGCGCCAGCAGCCGGGACAGGGCCTATGGCTACACCTTC. Protein: CASSRDRAYGYTF. Complete variable domain (other parts from reference TRBV5-1 and TRBJ1-2): KAGVTQTPRYLIKTRGQQVTLSCSPISGHRSVSWYQQTPGQGLQFLFEYFSETQRNKGNFPGRFSGRQFSNSRSEMNVSTLELGDSALYLCASSRDRAYGYTFGSGTRLTVV.

The V and J genes are TRBV27 and TRBJ2-2; 11 bases fit TRBD2. With V trimmed by 2 bases and J by 3 bases, 11 bases remained unmatched. The CDR3 spans 19 residues. The germline gives CDR1 MNHEY, CDR2 SMNVEV (reference sequence). CDR3 coding DNA: TGTGCCAGCAGTTTAGTACTAGCGGGAGCGGGTAGGGACACCGGGGAGCTGTTTTTT. This encodes CASSLVLAGAGRDTGELFF.

CDR3 sequence (DNA): TGCGCCAGCAGCTTGACTACAGGGAACACTGAAGCTTTCTTT. It translates to CASSLTTGNTEAFF. V is TRBV5-1 and J is TRBJ1-1, with a weak D call TRBD1 (5 bases). Between the trimmed V and J ends, which lost 1 base and 1 base, there was a span of 8 bases. The CDR3 has 14 amino acids. Germline CDR1 reads SGHRS; CDR2 reads YFSETQ.